Included here is one T cell receptor (beta chain) sequence, with context. Its matching antigen is unknown. CDR3 length: 11 residues. V lost 5 bases, J lost 8 bases, and 12 bases lay in between. Germline assignment: CDR1 GTSNPN and CDR2 SVGIG (reference sequence). This entry belongs to a study of beta chain features in type 1 diabetes. General study findings and limits: Patients with Type 1 diabetes showed moderately but significantly shorter TCRB CDR3s in all four CD4+ subsets. Relative to healthy donors, patients appeared to have naive, central memory and Treg TCRB repertoires that were more similar.

Isolated RNA was reverse transcribed in full, so expressed TCRB transcripts were sequenced. Generated by immunoSEQ multiplex PCR, the TCRdb table keeps only in-frame clones and is missing some. Among over 650,000 clones listed, about an eighth were seen once. This chain uses TRBV30 with TRBJ1-2, with D uncertain. This receptor was taken from a man between 18 and 35 years old with type 1 diabetes. Sequencing was performed on naive CD4+ T cells from blood. The CDR3 spells CAWGRVLGYTF. CDR3 in DNA: TGTGCCTGGGGTAGGGTTTTAGGCTACACCTTC.